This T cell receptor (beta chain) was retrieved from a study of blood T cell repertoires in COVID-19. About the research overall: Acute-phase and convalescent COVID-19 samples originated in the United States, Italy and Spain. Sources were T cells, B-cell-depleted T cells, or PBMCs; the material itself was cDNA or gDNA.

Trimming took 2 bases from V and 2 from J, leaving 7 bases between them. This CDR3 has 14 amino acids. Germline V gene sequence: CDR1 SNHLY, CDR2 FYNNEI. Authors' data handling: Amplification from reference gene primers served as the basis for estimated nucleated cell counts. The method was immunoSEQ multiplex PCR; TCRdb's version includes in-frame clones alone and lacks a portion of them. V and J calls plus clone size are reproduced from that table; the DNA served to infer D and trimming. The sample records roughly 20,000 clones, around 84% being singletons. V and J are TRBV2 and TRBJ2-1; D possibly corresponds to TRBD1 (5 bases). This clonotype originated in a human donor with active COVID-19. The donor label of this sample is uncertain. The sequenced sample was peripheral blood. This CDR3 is CASSEKGPYNEQFF. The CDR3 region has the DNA TGTGCCAGCAGTGAAAAGGGGCCCTACAATGAGCAGTTCTTC.